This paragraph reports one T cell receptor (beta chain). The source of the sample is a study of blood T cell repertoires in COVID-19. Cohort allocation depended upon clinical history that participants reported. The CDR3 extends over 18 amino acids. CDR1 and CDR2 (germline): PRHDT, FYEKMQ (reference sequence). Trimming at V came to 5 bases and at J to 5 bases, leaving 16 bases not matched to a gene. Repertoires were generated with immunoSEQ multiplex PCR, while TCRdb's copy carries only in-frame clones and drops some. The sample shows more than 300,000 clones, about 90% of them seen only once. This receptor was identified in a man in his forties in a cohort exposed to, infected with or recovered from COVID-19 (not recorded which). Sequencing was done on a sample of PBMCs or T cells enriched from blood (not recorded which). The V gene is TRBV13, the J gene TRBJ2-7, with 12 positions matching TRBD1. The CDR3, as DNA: TGTGCCAGCAGCAGACTTAAATCCCCGGGACAGGGGGCCCACGAGCAGTACTTC. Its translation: CASSRLKSPGQGAHEQYF.